This T cell receptor (beta chain) appears in the sequencing data of a study of beta chain features in type 1 diabetes. Whole-study findings and limits: In every one of the four CD4+ subsets, TCRB CDR3s were moderately but significantly shorter in Type 1 diabetes patients. Healthy donors had naive, central memory and Treg TCRB repertoires that appeared less similar than those seen among patients.

Isolated RNA was reverse transcribed in full, so expressed TCRB transcripts were sequenced. Repertoires were generated with immunoSEQ multiplex PCR, while TCRdb's copy carries only in-frame clones and drops some. The data show roughly 400,000 clones, 9.5% to 10% seen once. The CDR3 spans 13 residues. Trimming left V 3 bases short and J 8 bases short, with 13 bases between. CDR1 and CDR2 (germline): LNHDA, SQIVND (reference sequence). Of note for this clone: Its target is unknown.

The specimen was central memory CD4+ T cells from blood. The sequence derives from a man aged 25-45 years with type 1 diabetes. The chain uses TRBV19 and TRBJ1-2; D uncertain. The CDR3: CASSMTQKPGYTF. CDR3 in DNA: TGTGCCAGTAGTATGACACAGAAACCCGGCTACACCTTC.